This TCR beta chain originates from a study of T cells after yellow fever vaccination. The overall study: Fractions low in cell number were prepared with SMART-Seq v4 Ultra Low Input. Study results and caveats: Detected again after the booster were most primary-vaccination clones, at about 96% CD4 and 70% to 90% CD8.

This clonotype appeared many times. Its specificity is unknown. V was clipped by 6 bases and J by 2 bases, with 16 bases between them. Germline V CDR1 and CDR2: SGHTA, FQGNSA. This CDR3 has 15 amino acids. The authors made TCR cDNA by 5'RACE template switching, adding a universal primer site and UMIs. TCRdb re-analysed the 5' RACE reads in MiXCR, keeping a single row per CDR3 protein. Among 100,000 to 150,000 distinct CDR3 sequences, under 8% were seen once, and the ten largest hold roughly 2.6%. The sample in question was CD4+ T cells sorted from PBMCs, obtained 10 to 11 days after the first yellow fever vaccination. The rearrangement uses TRBV7-2 and TRBJ2-5; D possibly corresponds to TRBD2 (7 bases). The TCR comes from a man aged 18 to 30 who received the YFV17D yellow fever vaccine. The CDR3 is CASRASRGGQETQYF. CDR3 nucleotide sequence: TGTGCCAGCAGGGCATCGAGGGGGGGGCAAGAGACCCAGTACTTC.